These 26 T cell receptor beta chains were all obtained from the same sample, sequenced in a study of T-cell memory formation after mild COVID-19. From the 5' RACE reads, TCRdb called clonotypes with MiXCR, one entry per CDR3 protein. The data contain fewer than 200,000 distinct CDR3 sequences, about a fifth of them singletons. The source material was PBMCs or a T cell subset sorted from them (not recorded which). The source of these receptors is a man aged 18 to 29 who had mild COVID-19 (a few samples of this study predate the infection). Cell type and time point are not known.

This clonotype was seen a few times. The chain carries TRBV12-3 or TRBV12-4 and TRBJ1-5; perhaps TRBD1 as D (5 bases). V was trimmed by 2 bases and J by 7 bases, leaving 12 bases between them. This CDR3 comprises 14 residues. The CDR3 loop reads CASSLLGPGQPQHF. The CDR3 DNA reads TGTGCCAGCAGTTTACTGGGACCGGGGCAGCCCCAGCATTTT.

The chain combines TRBV27 with TRBJ2-6; 7 nucleotides match TRBD1. CDR1 is MNHEY, CDR2 SMNVEV, per germline (reference sequence). The CDR3 has 19 amino acids. Unmatched junction bases numbered 11, after V lost 3 bases and J lost 0 bases. The CDR3 region is CASSFRGDRAPSGANVLTF. CDR3 bases: TGTGCCAGCAGTTTTCGCGGTGACAGGGCCCCCTCTGGGGCCAACGTCCTGACTTTC.

The gene calls are TRBV4-2 and TRBJ1-2; perhaps TRBD1 as D (6 bases). Trimming took off 4 bases at V and 1 base at J, with 22 bases between the two ends. CDR3 length equals 18 residues. Germline V lookup: CDR1 LGHNA, CDR2 YNFKEQ. This chain's CDR3 is CASSLHPGRTANNYGYTF. In DNA, the CDR3 is TGTGCCAGCAGCCTACACCCGGGGCGGACAGCCAATAACTATGGCTACACCTTC.

This clonotype has at least ten counts. CDR3 nucleotides: TGTGCCAGCAGGGCTAGCGGGGGCTCCCAAGAGACCCAGTACTTC. Its protein is CASRASGGSQETQYF. The chain couples TRBV28 to TRBJ2-5, with 10 bases fitting TRBD2. CDR1 is MDHEN and CDR2 is SYDVKM in the germline V gene. The CDR3 is 15 residues long. V shed 6 bases, J shed 1 base, and the junction held 5 bases outside the gene matches.

This clonotype was seen a handful of times. For the CDR3, the DNA is TGTGCCATACCGGGGATCGGGGAGCTGTTTTTT. This codes for CAIPGIGELFF. V and J are TRBV7-9 and TRBJ2-2; perhaps TRBD2 as D (5 bases). The V and J ends lost 10 bases and 7 bases respectively, with 10 bases between them. The CDR3 extends over 11 amino acids. Germline V lookup: CDR1 SEHNR, CDR2 FQNEAQ (reference sequence).

The rearrangement links TRBV7-3 to TRBJ2-1, with 9 bases that match TRBD1. Germline values: CDR1 SGHTA, CDR2 FQGTGA. Trimming cost V 3 bases and J 4 bases; bases outside gene matches: 4. The CDR3 runs 15 residues. Here the CDR3 reads CASSFGQGRYNEQFF. In DNA, the CDR3 is TGTGCCAGCAGCTTCGGACAGGGGAGGTACAATGAGCAGTTCTTC. The entire variable domain, with the rest obtained from reference TRBV7-3 and TRBJ2-1, is as follows: GAGVSQTPSNKVTEKGKYVELRCDPISGHTALYWYRQSLGQGPEFLIYFQGTGAADDSGLPNDRFFAVRPEGSVSTLKIQRTERGDSAVYLCASSFGQGRYNEQFFGPGTRLTVL.

This clonotype showed up just a few times. The chain combines TRBV24-1 with TRBJ2-6, with D possibly matching TRBD2 (5 bases). The CDR3 totals 17 residues. Trimming took 2 bases from V and 4 from J, leaving 14 bases between them. Germline V gene data show CDR1 as KGHDR and CDR2 as SFDVKD. The CDR3 loop is CATSDSGVAMGANVLTF. The CDR3 region has the DNA TGTGCCACCAGTGATTCCGGAGTAGCGATGGGGGCCAACGTCCTGACTTTC.

The J gene is TRBJ1-1, the V gene TRBV10-3; 7 nucleotides line up with TRBD1. Germline loops: CDR1 ENHRY, CDR2 SYGVKD. CDR3 length equals 11 residues. Trimming removed 6 bases from V and 6 bases from J; junction bases left unmatched: 1. CDR3 sequence (DNA): TGTGCCATCAGGGGGACAGCTGAAGCTTTCTTT. Protein product: CAIRGTAEAFF.

The rearrangement joins TRBV7-2 to TRBJ1-5; D perhaps matches TRBD1 (5 bases). There are 14 residues in the CDR3. Trimming took 5 bases from V and 5 from J, leaving 13 bases between them. Germline V gives CDR1 SGHTA, CDR2 FQGNSA. The CDR3 loop reads CASSPLRGDQPQHF. In DNA form, the CDR3 reads TGTGCCAGCAGCCCACTGCGGGGGGATCAGCCCCAGCATTTT.

This clonotype was counted only a few times. The V gene is TRBV20-1, the J gene TRBJ2-3; 10 bases agree with TRBD2. CDR3 size: 17 residues. The germline gives CDR1 DFQATT, CDR2 SNEGSKA (reference sequence). V dropped 3 bases and J dropped 2; count of bases not matched to a gene: 11. The CDR3 is CSARVLAGDLDTDTQYF. The CDR3 bases are TGCAGTGCTAGGGTTCTAGCGGGGGACCTCGACACAGATACGCAGTATTTT.

The rearrangement uses TRBV11-2 and TRBJ2-3, with D maybe TRBD2 (6 bases). Looked up from germline, CDR1 is SGHAT and CDR2 is FQNNGV. Trimming cost V 1 base and J 8 bases, with 16 bases left between them. This CDR3 comprises 15 residues. The CDR3: CASSLARGRSSTQYF. CDR3 in DNA: TGTGCCAGCAGCTTAGCTCGGGGGAGGAGTTCTACGCAGTATTTT.

This clonotype was detected a few times. The chain combines TRBV12-3 or TRBV12-4 with TRBJ1-1; D is ambiguous. V shed 2 bases and J shed 0 bases, with 7 bases lying between them. The CDR3 has 14 residues. The CDR3 region has the DNA TGTGCCAGCAGTTTAAGGGTCTTGAACACTGAAGCTTTCTTT. Protein sequence: CASSLRVLNTEAFF.

This clonotype was seen a few times. This chain connects TRBV20-1 to TRBJ2-7; 7 bases fit TRBD1. There are 13 residues in the CDR3. J lost 3 bases, V lost 6 bases, and 8 bases had no gene match. Germline-derived CDR1 and CDR2 are DFQATT and SNEGSKA (reference sequence). The CDR3 DNA is TGCAGTGCCGTCCAGGGGGTGAACTACGAGCAGTACGTC. It specifies CSAVQGVNYEQYV.

This rearrangement joins TRBV29-1 to TRBJ2-1; TRBD1 or TRBD2 may be the D gene (6 bases each). The CDR3 loop spans 12 amino acids. V was cut by 6 bases and J by 6 bases, with 12 bases left in between. CDR1 and CDR2 (germline): SQVTM, ANQGSEA. This CDR3 reads CSVKGGPNEQFF. The CDR3 coding sequence is TGCAGCGTAAAAGGGGGGCCCAATGAGCAGTTCTTC.

This clonotype was counted between two and nine times. The CDR3 DNA is TGCAGTGCTTCCGGACTAGCGGGGGGAGATGAGCAGTTCTTC. Its protein is CSASGLAGGDEQFF. This rearrangement joins TRBV20-1 to TRBJ2-1; 14 positions agree with TRBD2. The V segment lost 5 bases and the J segment 8 bases; nucleotides outside the gene matches: 5. This CDR3 comprises 14 residues. Germline CDR1 DFQATT, CDR2 SNEGSKA (reference sequence).

This clonotype has only a few counts. V and J are TRBV9 and TRBJ1-2; 9 bases are shared with TRBD1. From germline, CDR1 is SGDLS and CDR2 YYNGEE. Trimming took 3 bases from V and 8 from J; bases not matched to a gene: 11. This CDR3 comprises 15 residues. CDR3 region: CASSEDRGRSVGYTF. For the CDR3, the DNA is TGTGCCAGCAGCGAAGACAGGGGGAGGTCGGTCGGCTACACCTTC.

The chain recombines TRBV4-1 with TRBJ1-4, with TRBD1 identical over 9 bases. V trimming: 2 bases; J trimming: 7 bases; junction bases outside the gene matches: 11. Per the germline V gene, CDR1 is MGHRA and CDR2 is YSYEKL. CDR3 length: 17 amino acids. Written as DNA, the CDR3 is TGCGCCAGCAGCCAACTCCGGGACAGGGTACGAACTGAAAAACTGTTTTTT. This gives the protein CASSQLRDRVRTEKLFF.

This clonotype was counted at least ten times. Relative to the germline gene, one junction end is altered; a read error may explain this. This chain connects TRBV5-1 to TRBJ2-3; 14 nucleotides agree with TRBD2. This CDR3 spans 16 amino acids. The germline V gene encodes CDR1 SGHRS and CDR2 YFSETQ. The CDR3 here is CASSLGLAGGTDTQYF. The CDR3 DNA sequence: TGTGCCAGCAGCTTGGGACTAGCGGGGGGCACAGATACGCAGTATTTT.

This clonotype has ten or more counts. V gene TRBV2 combines with J gene TRBJ1-5, with 7 nucleotides matching TRBD1. V dropped 6 bases and J dropped 4; count of bases not matched to a gene: 3. The CDR3 length is 13 residues. Looked up from germline, CDR1 is SNHLY and CDR2 is FYNNEI. CDR3 region: CASRRDSNQPQHF. The DNA for the CDR3 is TGTGCCAGCAGGCGGGACAGTAATCAGCCCCAGCATTTT.

This clonotype was seen a few times. The chain combines TRBV4-2 with TRBJ2-7; 10 bases align to TRBD1. V lost 3 bases, J lost 3 bases, and 5 bases stayed unmatched. CDR1 is LGHNA, CDR2 YNFKEQ, per germline. This CDR3 region has 15 residues. CDR3 residues: CASSQRQGADYEQYF. In DNA, the CDR3 is TGTGCCAGCAGCCAGCGACAGGGGGCTGACTACGAGCAGTACTTC.

This chain uses TRBV7-3 with TRBJ2-3; D could derive from TRBD1 or TRBD2 (5 bases each). Germline V lookup: CDR1 SGHTA, CDR2 FQGTGA. Trimming took 1 base from V and 5 from J, leaving 13 bases between them. The CDR3 consists of 15 residues. CDR3 in DNA: TGTGCCAGCAGCTTAAAACGGGGCTGGGGAGATACGCAGTATTTT. This codes for CASSLKRGWGDTQYF.

V is TRBV4-1 and J is TRBJ2-5, with D possibly TRBD2 on 5 matching bases. CDR3 length: 13 amino acids. Deletions cut 3 bases from V and 2 bases from J, with 7 bases between. Germline V gene data show CDR1 as MGHRA and CDR2 as YSYEKL. Here the CDR3 reads CASSQQRQETQYF. The CDR3, as DNA: TGCGCCAGCAGCCAGCAGCGGCAAGAGACCCAGTACTTC.

The CDR3, as DNA: TGTGCCAGCAGCTTCAGGACGGGGGAGAACATTCAGTACTTC. Translation: CASSFRTGENIQYF. J is TRBJ2-4 and V is TRBV7-2; TRBD2 is a possible D gene (6 bases). Trimming left V 3 bases short and J 7 bases short, with 13 bases between. Germline V gives CDR1 SGHTA, CDR2 FQGNSA. The CDR3 is made up of 14 amino acids. Filled out from reference TRBV7-2 and TRBJ2-4, the complete variable domain reads GAGVSQSPSNKVTEKGKDVELRCDPISGHTALYWYRQSLGQGLEFLIYFQGNSAPDKSGLPSDRFSAERTGGSVSTLTIQRTQQEDSAVYLCASSFRTGENIQYFGAGTRLSVL.

The table lists this clonotype with a few counts. The rearrangement joins TRBV20-1 to TRBJ1-6, with 8 bases aligning to TRBD1. CDR1 and CDR2 (germline): DFQATT, SNEGSKA (reference sequence). V lost 6 bases to trimming and J lost 7 bases; unmatched junction nucleotides: 5. The CDR3 sequence is 13 residues long. The CDR3 region has the DNA TGCAGTGCGCCAACAGGGGGGAATTCACCCCTCCACTTT. Encoded protein: CSAPTGGNSPLHF.

This clonotype was detected many times. The rearrangement uses TRBV12-3 or TRBV12-4 and TRBJ1-5; maybe TRBD1 (5 bases). The CDR3 has 13 residues. Deletions cut 5 bases from V and 7 bases from J, with 12 bases between. CDR3 DNA: TGTGCCAGCAGTGGGACGGCCGACCAGCCCCAGCATTTT. Amino acid sequence: CASSGTADQPQHF.

V usage is TRBV5-4 and J usage is TRBJ2-1; TRBD2 aligns across 9 bases. The V gene's germline CDR1 is SGHNT and CDR2 YYREEE (reference sequence). This CDR3 region has 15 residues. Trimming removed 4 bases from V and 4 bases from J; junction bases left unmatched: 6. CDR3 in amino acids: CASSQSSGRYNEQFF. The CDR3 DNA reads TGTGCCAGCAGCCAATCGAGCGGGAGGTACAATGAGCAGTTCTTC.